This T cell receptor (beta chain) derives from a study of blood T cell repertoires in COVID-19. Repertoires were generated with immunoSEQ multiplex PCR, while TCRdb's copy carries only in-frame clones and drops some. In the table there are some 93,000 clones, roughly 77% of which are singletons. This clone was counted ten times or more. The sequenced material came from peripheral blood. The sequence was collected from a human donor in a cohort sampled during active COVID-19.

The CDR3 bases are TGTGCCAGCAGCTTACAGGGGCGTACTGAAGCTTTCTTT. Translation gives CASSLQGRTEAFF. The genes are TRBV7-6 and TRBJ1-1, with D tentatively TRBD1 (6 bases). CDR3 size: 13 residues. The germline CDR1 and CDR2 sequences are SGHVS and FNYEAQ. Trimming took 2 bases from V and 5 from J, leaving 9 bases between them. The variable domain in full, with the rest retrieved from reference TRBV7-6 and TRBJ1-1, is GAGVSQSPRYKVTKRGQDVALRCDPISGHVSLYWYRQALGQGPEFLTYFNYEAQQDKSGLPNDRFSAERPEGSISTLTIQRTEQRDSAMYRCASSLQGRTEAFFGQGTRLTVV.